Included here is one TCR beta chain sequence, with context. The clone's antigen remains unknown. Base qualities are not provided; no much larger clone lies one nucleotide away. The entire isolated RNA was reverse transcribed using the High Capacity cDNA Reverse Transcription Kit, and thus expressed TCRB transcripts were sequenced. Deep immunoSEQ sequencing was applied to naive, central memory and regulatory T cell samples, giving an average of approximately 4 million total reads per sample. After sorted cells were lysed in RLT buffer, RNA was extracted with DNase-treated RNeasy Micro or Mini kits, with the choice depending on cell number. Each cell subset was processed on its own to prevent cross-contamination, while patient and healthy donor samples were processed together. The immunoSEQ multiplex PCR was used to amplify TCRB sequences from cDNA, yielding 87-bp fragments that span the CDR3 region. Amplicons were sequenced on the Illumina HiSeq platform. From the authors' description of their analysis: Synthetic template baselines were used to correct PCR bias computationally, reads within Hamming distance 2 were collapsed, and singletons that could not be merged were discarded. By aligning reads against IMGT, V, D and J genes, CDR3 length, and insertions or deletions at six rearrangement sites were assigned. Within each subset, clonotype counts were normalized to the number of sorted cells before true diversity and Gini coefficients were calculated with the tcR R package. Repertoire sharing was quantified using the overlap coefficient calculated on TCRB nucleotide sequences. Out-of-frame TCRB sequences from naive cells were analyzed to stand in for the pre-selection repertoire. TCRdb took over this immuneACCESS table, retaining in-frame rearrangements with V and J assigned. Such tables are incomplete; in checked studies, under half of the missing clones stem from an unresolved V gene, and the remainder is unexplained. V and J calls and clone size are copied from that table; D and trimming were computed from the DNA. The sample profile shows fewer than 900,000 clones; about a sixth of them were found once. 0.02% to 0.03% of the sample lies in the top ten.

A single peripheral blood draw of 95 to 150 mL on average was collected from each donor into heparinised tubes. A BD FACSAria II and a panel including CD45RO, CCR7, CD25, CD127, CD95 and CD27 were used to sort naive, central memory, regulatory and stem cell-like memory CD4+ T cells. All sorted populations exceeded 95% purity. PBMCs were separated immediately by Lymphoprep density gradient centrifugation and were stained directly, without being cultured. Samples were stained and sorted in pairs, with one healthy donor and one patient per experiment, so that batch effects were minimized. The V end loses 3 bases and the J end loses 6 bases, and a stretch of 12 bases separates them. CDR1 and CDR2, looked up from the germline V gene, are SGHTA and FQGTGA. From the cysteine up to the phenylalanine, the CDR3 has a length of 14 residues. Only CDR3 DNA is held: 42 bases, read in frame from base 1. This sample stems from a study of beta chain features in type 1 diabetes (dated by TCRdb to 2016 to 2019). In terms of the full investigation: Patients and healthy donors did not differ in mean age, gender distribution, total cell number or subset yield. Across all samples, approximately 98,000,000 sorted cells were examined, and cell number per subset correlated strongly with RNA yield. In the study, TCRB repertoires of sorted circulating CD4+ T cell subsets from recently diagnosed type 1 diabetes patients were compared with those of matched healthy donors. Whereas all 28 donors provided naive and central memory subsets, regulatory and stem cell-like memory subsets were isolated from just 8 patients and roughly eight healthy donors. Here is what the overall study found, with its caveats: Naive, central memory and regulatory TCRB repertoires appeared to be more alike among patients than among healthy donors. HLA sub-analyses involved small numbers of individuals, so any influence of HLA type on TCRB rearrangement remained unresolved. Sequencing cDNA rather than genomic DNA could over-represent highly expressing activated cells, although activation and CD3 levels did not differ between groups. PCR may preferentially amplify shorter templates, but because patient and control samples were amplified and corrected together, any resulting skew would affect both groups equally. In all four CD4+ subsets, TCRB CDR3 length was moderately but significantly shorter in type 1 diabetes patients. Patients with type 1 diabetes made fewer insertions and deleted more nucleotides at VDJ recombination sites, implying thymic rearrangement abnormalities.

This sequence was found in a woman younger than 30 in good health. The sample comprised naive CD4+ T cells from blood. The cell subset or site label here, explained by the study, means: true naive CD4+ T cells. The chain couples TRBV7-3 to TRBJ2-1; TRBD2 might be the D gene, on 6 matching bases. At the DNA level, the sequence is TGTGCCAGCAGCTTCGGGGGAGGAGTCAATGAGCAGTTCTTC. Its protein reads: CASSFGGGVNEQFF.